This T cell receptor beta chain was obtained from a study of T-cell reconstitution after alpha-beta-depleted transplantation in children. Unique molecular identifiers featured in how the TCRbeta library was prepared. TCRdb used MiXCR to reprocess the PCR reads, holding one entry per CDR3 protein. The sample carries 600,000 to 700,000 distinct CDR3 sequences, roughly 17% recorded once. Looked up from germline, CDR1 is DFQATT and CDR2 is SNEGSKA (reference sequence). The CDR3 spans 14 residues. Trimming cost V 5 bases and J 5 bases, with 16 bases left between them. The rearrangement links TRBV20-1 to TRBJ2-1; D may correspond to TRBD1 or TRBD2 (5 bases each). The TCR comes from a human donor who donated a stem cell graft to a child with acute myeloid leukemia. The source was PBMCs from the stem cell graft donor, collected from the stem cell graft. The CDR3 nucleotides are TGCAGTGCTTACCGGGACCGGGCCAACAATGAGCAGTTCTTC. Protein: CSAYRDRANNEQFF.